These 8 T cell receptor beta chains were all obtained from the same sample, sequenced in a study of CD8 T cells in Susac syndrome. The RNA input was roughly 0.45 to 1 ug, and it was reverse transcribed with random hexamers. TCRdb analysed the immunoSEQ multiplex PCR reads with MiXCR anew, one entry per CDR3 protein. Seen here are under 95,000 distinct CDR3 sequences, roughly 94% observed once, and the top ten hold about 0.29%. The sample consisted of CD4+ T cells from PBMCs. Receptor source: a human donor with Susac syndrome.

The V and J genes are TRBV7-3 and TRBJ2-3; D is unresolved. Germline assignment: CDR1 SGHTA and CDR2 FQGTGA. The CDR3 is 14 residues long. Trimming removed 2 bases from V and 6 bases from J, with 12 bases in between. As DNA, the CDR3 is TGTGCCAGCAGCTTAGGTAGTAATTCCGATACGCAGTATTTT. Its protein product is CASSLGSNSDTQYF.

The J gene is TRBJ2-3, the V gene TRBV4-1; 7 bases agree with TRBD2. J gave up 1 base and V 4 bases, and 8 bases lay outside the gene matches. The length of the CDR3 is 16 residues. In germline, CDR1 is MGHRA, CDR2 YSYEKL. The CDR3 coding sequence is TGCGCCAGCAGCCCGGCCCGCGGGGGTCGCACAGATACGCAGTATTTT. It translates to CASSPARGGRTDTQYF.

The rearrangement joins TRBV29-1 to TRBJ2-5, with D tentatively TRBD1 (6 bases). The CDR3 extends over 12 amino acids. The V and J ends lost 5 bases and 0 bases respectively, with 7 bases between them. Germline V lookup: CDR1 SQVTM, CDR2 ANQGSEA. CDR3 in amino acids: CSVRTDQETQYF. CDR3 bases: TGCAGCGTTCGGACAGACCAAGAGACCCAGTACTTC.

The chain employs TRBV6-5 and TRBJ2-3; possibly TRBD1 or TRBD2 for D (6 bases each). The V end was cut by 6 bases, the J end by 5 bases, with 15 bases between. The CDR3 is made up of 14 amino acids. CDR1 is MNHEY, CDR2 SVGAGI, per germline. CDR3 nucleotide sequence: TGTGCCAGCAGATTGGGGGGCGTTGTAGATACGCAGTATTTT. It codes for CASRLGGVVDTQYF.

This chain uses TRBV15 with TRBJ1-2; the D is unclear. CDR3 length: 12 residues. Looked up from germline, CDR1 is LNHNV and CDR2 is YYDKDF (reference sequence). The V end was cut by 1 base, the J end by 8 bases, with 8 bases between. The DNA of the CDR3 is TGTGCCACCAGCAGAGCCCGGGAGGGCTACACCTTC. This codes for CATSRAREGYTF.

The V call is TRBV15, the J call TRBJ1-4, with TRBD1 identical over 8 bases. This CDR3 spans 15 amino acids. J lost 5 bases, V lost 5 bases, and 7 bases had no gene match. The V gene's germline CDR1 is LNHNV and CDR2 YYDKDF (reference sequence). The CDR3 DNA reads TGTGCCACCAGCTCCGGACAGGGATCAAATGAAAAACTGTTTTTT. Protein: CATSSGQGSNEKLFF.

CDR3 sequence: CASSVGAGEGADTQYF. The DNA of the CDR3 is TGTGCCAGCAGCGTAGGGGCGGGGGAAGGAGCAGATACGCAGTATTTT. The chain is built from TRBV9 and TRBJ2-3, with 7 bases matching TRBD2. V lost 0 bases to trimming and J lost 4 bases; unmatched junction nucleotides: 8. There are 16 residues in the CDR3. CDR1 is SGDLS, CDR2 YYNGEE, per germline.

This chain connects TRBV9 to TRBJ2-1; 10 bases fit TRBD1. With 0 bases clipped from V and 7 bases from J, the junction kept 7 bases outside the gene matches. Germline V gene lookup returns CDR1 SGDLS and CDR2 YYNGEE. There are 16 residues in the CDR3. CDR3 sequence reads: CASSVADRGRINEQFF. The DNA of the CDR3 is TGTGCCAGCAGCGTAGCAGACAGGGGGCGTATAAATGAGCAGTTCTTC.